Detailed here is one T cell receptor (beta chain). It lacks a known antigen. Base qualities are not provided; no much larger clone lies one nucleotide away. This entry belongs to a study of vaccination effects on CD4 cells after COVID-19 (dated by TCRdb to between 2021 and 2023). About the full investigation: Two doses of either the BNT162b2 or the mRNA-1273 mRNA SARS-CoV-2 vaccine were administered to participants. SARS-CoV-2 spike-specific CD4+ TCR repertoires from before and after mRNA vaccination were compared in COVID-19 convalescent patients and in infection-naive vaccine recipients. The Oncomine TCR Beta short-read assay on an Illumina iSeq 100 was used to sequence cultures from other donors in the study. Altogether, 10 COVID-19 convalescent patients and 4 SARS-CoV-2-naive healthy vaccine recipients made up the full study.

Its CDR3 holds 20 amino acids, cysteine through phenylalanine. Of all the DNA, just the CDR3 is kept, 60 bases in frame from base 1. From a lookup of the germline V gene (reference sequence), CDR1 and CDR2 are SEHNR and FQNEAQ. V and J are truncated by 5 bases and 0 bases respectively, leaving an intervening sequence of 28 bases. Points the paper makes about the study in general: Both infection-induced and vaccine-induced clones contracted markedly at late post-vaccination timepoints, which is consistent with waning T cell responses. The study was limited by a small number of convalescent patients and lacked early post-infection timepoints. In healthy vaccine recipients, vaccine-induced clones were almost all SARS-CoV-2 mono-reactive, with only 1 of 255 being cross-reactive with common cold coronaviruses.

Library generation was performed with the immunoSEQ multiplex PCR assay. DNA from the CD4+ T cells that had been cultured and isolated underwent TCR beta CDR3 sequencing. The published analysis was carried out like this. The analysis removed non-productive TCR sequences, trimmed reads to the CDR3 region, and retained only CDR3s that were 7 or more amino acids long. The MANAFEST web app was used to pick out antigen-specific clonotypes by comparing their expansion in peptide wells with that in reference cultures. For clones to be considered positive, expansion at FDR<0.05 versus reference and all other wells, an odds ratio above 5, and a frequency above 0.1% in two replicate wells were required. Clonotypes significantly expanded in SARS-CoV-2 spike wells and in at least one common cold coronavirus spike condition were defined as cross-reactive. CDR3 similarity was assessed by Levenshtein distance with the stringdist R package, and unrooted trees were built with ape in R 3.6.1. Sourced from immuneACCESS, this table was stored by TCRdb with only in-frame sequences that have V and J called. A share of the clones is absent; for the studies checked, an unresolved V gene accounts for under half, and the remainder has no known explanation. The V and J calls and clone size were taken over from that table, and D and trimming were inferred from the DNA. This sample has roughly 30,000 clones in its table, and around three quarters of those were observed once. The ten top clones hold around 30% of the sample.

In the ViraFEST assay, PBMC were stimulated with viral peptide pools, and antigen-specific CD4+ T cell clonotypes were then identified by expansion using TCR sequencing. After less than 13 days of culture, CD4+ T cells were isolated with the EasySep CD4+ T cell isolation kit. Negative nucleocapsid antibody results before and after vaccination confirmed that the healthy vaccine recipients had no prior SARS-CoV-2 infection. About 2.2 million PBMC per well were cultured in IMDM with roughly 5% human AB serum, 10 IU/ml IL-2 and gentamicin, plus 10 ug/ml peptides. Half of the culture medium was replaced with fresh IL-2-containing medium on days 3 and 7. Unless noted otherwise, every peptide stimulation condition was grown in triplicate wells. PBMC were separated from whole blood using Ficoll-Paque Plus gradient centrifugation and were then either cryopreserved at -140C or used fresh. The overlapping peptide pools covered the spike proteins of SARS-CoV-2 and of the common cold coronaviruses HCoV-NL63, HCoV-OC43 and HCoV-229E. The QIAamp micro DNA kit was used to extract genomic DNA from the cultured CD4+ T cells.

The chain links TRBV7-9 with TRBJ2-5, with TRBD1 tentatively as D gene (6 bases match). Here the sequenced sample was CD4+ T cells from PBMCs cultured with HCoV-OC43 spike peptides, taken before COVID-19 vaccination. This sample's cell subset or site label indicates: HCoV-OC43 spike overlapping peptide pool stimulation. The receptor comes from a human donor who received a COVID-19 vaccine. The CDR3 region has the sequence CASSNFYGVWGQGYQETQYF. The nucleotides are TGTGCCAGCAGCAACTTTTACGGTGTGTGGGGACAAGGTTACCAAGAGACCCAGTACTTC.